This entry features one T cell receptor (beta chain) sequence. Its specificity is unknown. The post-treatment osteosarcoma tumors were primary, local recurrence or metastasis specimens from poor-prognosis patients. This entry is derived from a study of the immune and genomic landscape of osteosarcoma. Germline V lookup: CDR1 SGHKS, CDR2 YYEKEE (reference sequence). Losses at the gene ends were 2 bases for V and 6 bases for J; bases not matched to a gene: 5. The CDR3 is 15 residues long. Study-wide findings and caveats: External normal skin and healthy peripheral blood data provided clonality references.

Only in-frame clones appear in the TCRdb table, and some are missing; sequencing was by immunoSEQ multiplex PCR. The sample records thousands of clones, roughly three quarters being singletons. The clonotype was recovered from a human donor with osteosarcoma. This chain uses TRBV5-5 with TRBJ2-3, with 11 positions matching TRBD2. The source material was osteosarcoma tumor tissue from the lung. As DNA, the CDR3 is TGTGCCAGCAGCTTTTGGTCTAGCGGGGGGGATACGCAGTATTTT. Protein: CASSFWSSGGDTQYF.